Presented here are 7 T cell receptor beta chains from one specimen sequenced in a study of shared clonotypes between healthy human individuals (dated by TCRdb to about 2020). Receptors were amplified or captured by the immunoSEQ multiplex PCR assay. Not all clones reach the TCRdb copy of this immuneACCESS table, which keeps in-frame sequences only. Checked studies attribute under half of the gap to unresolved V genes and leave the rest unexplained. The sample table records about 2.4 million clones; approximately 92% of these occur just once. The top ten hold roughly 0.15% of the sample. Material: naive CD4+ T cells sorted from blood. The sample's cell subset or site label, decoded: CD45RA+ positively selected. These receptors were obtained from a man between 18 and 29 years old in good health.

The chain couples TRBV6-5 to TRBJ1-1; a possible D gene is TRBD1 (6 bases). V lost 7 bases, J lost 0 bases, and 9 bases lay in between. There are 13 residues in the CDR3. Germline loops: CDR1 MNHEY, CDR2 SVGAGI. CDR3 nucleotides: TGTGCCAGCATCGACAGGATGAACACTGAAGCTTTCTTT. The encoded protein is CASIDRMNTEAFF.

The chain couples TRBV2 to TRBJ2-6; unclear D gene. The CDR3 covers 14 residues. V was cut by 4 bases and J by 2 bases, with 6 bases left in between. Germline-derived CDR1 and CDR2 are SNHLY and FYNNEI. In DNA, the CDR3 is TGTGCCAGCAGTGTCCGAGCTGGGGCCAACGTCCTGACTTTC. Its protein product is CASSVRAGANVLTF.

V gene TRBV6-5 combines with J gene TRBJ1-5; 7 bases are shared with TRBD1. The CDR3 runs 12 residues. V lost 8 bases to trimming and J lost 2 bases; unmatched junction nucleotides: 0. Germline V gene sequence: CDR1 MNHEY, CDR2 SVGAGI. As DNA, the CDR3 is TGTGCCAGCGGACAGGGCAATCAGCCCCAGCATTTT. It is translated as CASGQGNQPQHF.

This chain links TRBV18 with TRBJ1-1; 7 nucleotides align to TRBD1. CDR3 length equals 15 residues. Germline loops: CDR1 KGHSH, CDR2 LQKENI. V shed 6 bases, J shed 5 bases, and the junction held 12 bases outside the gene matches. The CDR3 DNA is TGTGCCAGCTCCCGAAGCGTTCAGGGGGGTACTGAAGCTTTCTTT. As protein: CASSRSVQGGTEAFF.

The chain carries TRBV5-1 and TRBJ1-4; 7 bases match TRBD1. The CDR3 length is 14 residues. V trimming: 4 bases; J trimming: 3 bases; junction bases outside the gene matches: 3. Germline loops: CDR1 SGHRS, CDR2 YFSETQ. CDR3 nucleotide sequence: TGCGCCAGCAGCCAAGGGACAGCTAATGAAAAACTGTTTTTT. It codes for CASSQGTANEKLFF.

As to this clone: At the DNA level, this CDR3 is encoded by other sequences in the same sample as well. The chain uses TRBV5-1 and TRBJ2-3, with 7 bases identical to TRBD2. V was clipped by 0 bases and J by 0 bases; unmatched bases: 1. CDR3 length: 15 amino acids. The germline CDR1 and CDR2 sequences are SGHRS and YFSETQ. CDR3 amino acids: CASSLGGGSTDTQYF. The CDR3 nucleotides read TGCGCCAGCAGCTTGGGCGGGGGAAGCACAGATACGCAGTATTTT.

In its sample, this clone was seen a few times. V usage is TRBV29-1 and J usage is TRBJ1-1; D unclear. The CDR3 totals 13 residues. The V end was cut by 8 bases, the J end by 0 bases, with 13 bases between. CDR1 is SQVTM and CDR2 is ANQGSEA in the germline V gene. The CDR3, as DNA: TGCAGCACGGCAGGCCGCATGAACACTGAAGCTTTCTTT. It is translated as CSTAGRMNTEAFF.